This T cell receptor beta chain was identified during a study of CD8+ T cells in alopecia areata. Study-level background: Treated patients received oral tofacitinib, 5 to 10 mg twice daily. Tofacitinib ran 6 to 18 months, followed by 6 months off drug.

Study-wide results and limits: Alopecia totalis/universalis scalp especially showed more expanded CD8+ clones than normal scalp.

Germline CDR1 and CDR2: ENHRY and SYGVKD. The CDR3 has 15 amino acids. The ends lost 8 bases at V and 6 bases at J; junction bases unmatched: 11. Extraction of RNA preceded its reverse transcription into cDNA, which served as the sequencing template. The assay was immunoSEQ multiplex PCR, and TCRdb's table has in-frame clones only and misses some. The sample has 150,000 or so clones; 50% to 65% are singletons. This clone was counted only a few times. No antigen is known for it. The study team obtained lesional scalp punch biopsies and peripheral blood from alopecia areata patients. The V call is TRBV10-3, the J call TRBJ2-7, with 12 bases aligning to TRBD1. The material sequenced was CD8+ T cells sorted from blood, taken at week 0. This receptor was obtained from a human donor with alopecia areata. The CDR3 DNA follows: TGTGCCATCGCTCCCGGGACAGGGGGCCTGAGCGAGCAGTACTTC. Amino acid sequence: CAIAPGTGGLSEQYF.